Below are 25 T cell receptor beta chains sequenced from a single sample in a study of PD-L1 blockade in urothelial cancer (dated by TCRdb to about 2017). Receptor libraries were prepared by the immunoSEQ multiplex PCR assay. The source is immuneACCESS, and TCRdb retained only in-frame sequences with V and J called. Part of the clones is not carried over; for the studies checked, unresolved V genes explain less than half of this, and the remainder is unexplained. The sample yields under 35,000 clones; more than 75% were counted once. Of the sample, 1.8% falls within the top ten clones. The sample in question was PBMCs, obtained around atezolizumab (anti-PD-L1) treatment. All receptors come from a man aged 45-60 years with urothelial cancer.

V and J are TRBV19 and TRBJ2-4; 7 nucleotides agree with TRBD2. CDR1 is LNHDA and CDR2 is SQIVND in the germline V gene (reference sequence). Losses at the gene ends were 3 bases for V and 8 bases for J; bases not matched to a gene: 7. The CDR3 is 14 residues long. The CDR3 DNA sequence: TGTGCCAGTAGTATGGTGGGCGGGGGTCACATTCAGTACTTC. This translates into CASSMVGGGHIQYF.

This clone was detected only a few times. The chain joins TRBV27 to TRBJ1-3; TRBD1 matches at 7 bases. V shed 6 bases, J shed 4 bases, and the junction held 9 bases outside the gene matches. CDR1 and CDR2 (germline): MNHEY, SMNVEV (reference sequence). CDR3 length equals 15 residues. The CDR3 DNA reads as TGTGCCAGCAGGCGAACAGGGGTGGAGGGAAACACCATATATTTT. It specifies CASRRTGVEGNTIYF.

This chain links TRBV5-1 with TRBJ2-5, with D perhaps TRBD2 (6 bases). V lost 0 bases to trimming and J lost 7 bases, with 13 bases between them. This CDR3 has 14 residues. Germline V lookup: CDR1 SGHRS, CDR2 YFSETQ. For the CDR3, the DNA is TGCGCCAGCAGCTTGGTCTCGGGGGAAGGGACCCAGTACTTC. It is translated as CASSLVSGEGTQYF.

The genes are TRBV11-2 and TRBJ1-4; tentative D call: TRBD1 (5 bases). CDR1 and CDR2 (germline): SGHAT, FQNNGV. The CDR3 length is 15 residues. V was shortened by 1 base and J by 4 bases, with 10 bases between the two germline ends. CDR3 DNA sequence: TGTGCCAGCAGCTTAGTGGGGGGAAGTAATGAAAAACTGTTTTTT. Translated: CASSLVGGSNEKLFF.

The chain uses TRBV2 and TRBJ2-7; weak D call: TRBD2 (6 bases). The V gene lost 5 bases and the J gene lost 5 bases, with 13 bases spanning the gap. Germline V lookup: CDR1 SNHLY, CDR2 FYNNEI. CDR3 length: 13 amino acids. The CDR3 DNA reads as TGTGCCAGCAGTCGGGACTGGGAGGACGAGCAGTACTTC. Protein: CASSRDWEDEQYF.

This chain links TRBV2 with TRBJ2-3, with TRBD1 matching 9 bases. CDR3 length equals 16 residues. In germline, CDR1 is SNHLY, CDR2 FYNNEI. The V gene end was trimmed by 5 bases and the J gene end by 3 bases; junction bases not matched to a gene: 9. In DNA form, the CDR3 reads TGTGCCAGCAGTCACGCGGGGACAGGGATGACAGATACGCAGTATTTT. Amino acid sequence: CASSHAGTGMTDTQYF. Filled out from reference TRBV2 and TRBJ2-3, the complete variable domain reads EPEVTQTPSHQVTQMGQEVILRCVPISNHLYFYWYRQILGQKVEFLVSFYNNEISEKSEIFDDQFSVERPDGSNFTLKIRSTKLEDSAMYFCASSHAGTGMTDTQYFGPGTRLTVL.

This rearrangement joins TRBV27 to TRBJ2-5; TRBD2 might be the D (6 bases). The CDR3 extends over 16 amino acids. Per germline, CDR1 MNHEY and CDR2 SMNVEV (reference sequence). V was trimmed by 2 bases and J by 1 base, leaving 14 bases between them. CDR3: CASSLEGRKGQETQYF. The CDR3 DNA sequence: TGTGCCAGCAGTTTAGAGGGGAGGAAGGGCCAAGAGACCCAGTACTTC.

The V call is TRBV15, the J call TRBJ1-2, with TRBD1 identical over 9 bases. The CDR3 is 16 residues long. V was pared by 0 bases and J by 7 bases, with 9 bases of the junction left unmatched. CDR1 is LNHNV, CDR2 YYDKDF, per germline (reference sequence). The CDR3 spells CATSRDHTGQGGGYTF. The CDR3 DNA is TGTGCCACCAGCAGAGATCACACGGGACAGGGAGGTGGCTACACCTTC.

DNA for the CDR3: TGTGCCAGCAGTTTACTAGCGGGAGGGCCCTCCTACAATGAGCAGTTCTTC. Translated: CASSLLAGGPSYNEQFF. V is TRBV28 and J is TRBJ2-1, with 12 nucleotides matching TRBD2. Unmatched junction bases numbered 2, after V lost 2 bases and J lost 0 bases. Germline CDR1 is MDHEN and CDR2 is SYDVKM. The CDR3 spans 17 residues.

The V gene is TRBV7-9, the J gene TRBJ2-2, with TRBD1 as a possible D gene (6 bases). Germline values: CDR1 SEHNR, CDR2 FQNEAQ (reference sequence). Trimming cost V 4 bases and J 2 bases, with 11 bases left between them. This CDR3 has 15 amino acids. CDR3 sequence: CASSSGTRNTGELFF. The CDR3 nucleotides are TGTGCCAGCAGCTCCGGGACACGCAACACCGGGGAGCTGTTTTTT.

The chain combines TRBV11-3 with TRBJ2-1, with a weak D call TRBD2 (5 bases). The germline CDR1 and CDR2 sequences are SGHNT and YENEEA. Trimming took 0 bases from V and 10 from J, leaving 16 bases between them. The CDR3 runs 15 residues. This chain's CDR3 is CASSLEPGWGVEQFF. The CDR3 coding sequence is TGTGCCAGCAGCTTAGAGCCCGGGTGGGGAGTAGAGCAGTTCTTC.

The chain links TRBV7-9 to TRBJ1-6; the D is unclear. CDR1 is SEHNR and CDR2 is FQNEAQ in the germline V gene (reference sequence). Trimming removed 2 bases from V and 5 bases from J, with 7 bases in between. The length of the CDR3 is 14 residues. The CDR3 DNA sequence: TGTGCCAGCAGCTTACACAGTAATAATTCACCCCTCCACTTT. The encoded protein is CASSLHSNNSPLHF. The full variable domain, with the rest looked up from reference TRBV7-9 and TRBJ1-6, is DTGVSQNPRHKITKRGQNVTFRCDPISEHNRLYWYRQTLGQGPEFLTYFQNEAQLEKSRLLSDRFSAERPKGSFSTLEIQRTEQGDSAMYLCASSLHSNNSPLHFGNGTRLTVT.

The rearrangement links TRBV23-1 to TRBJ2-7, with TRBD1 matching over 7 bases. TRBV23-1 is labeled an ORF, and its function is uncertain. This CDR3 is built from 16 residues. V shed 3 bases and J 2 bases; nucleotides not matched to a gene: 10. This chain's CDR3 is CASSHDEGQLTYEQYF. In DNA form, the CDR3 reads TGCGCCAGCAGTCATGACGAGGGACAGTTAACCTACGAGCAGTACTTC.

In nucleotides, the CDR3 is TGTGCCAGCAGCTTATATCTAGCGGGAGGGACTAGCACAGATACGCAGTATTTT. Amino acid sequence: CASSLYLAGGTSTDTQYF. The genes are TRBV7-2 and TRBJ2-3, with 12 bases lining up with TRBD2. The CDR3 spans 18 residues. With V trimmed by 2 bases and J by 0 bases, 6 bases remained unmatched. Germline V gene sequence: CDR1 SGHTA, CDR2 FQGNSA. The full variable domain, in which reference TRBV7-2 and TRBJ2-3 provide the parts outside the CDR3, is GAGVSQSPSNKVTEKGKDVELRCDPISGHTALYWYRQSLGQGLEFLIYFQGNSAPDKSGLPSDRFSAERTGGSVSTLTIQRTQQEDSAVYLCASSLYLAGGTSTDTQYFGPGTRLTVL.

The V call is TRBV25-1, the J call TRBJ2-3; TRBD1 matches at 8 bases. Germline CDR1 is MGHDK and CDR2 is SYGVNS. The V gene end was trimmed by 4 bases and the J gene end by 0 bases; junction bases not matched to a gene: 6. This CDR3 has 16 residues. The chain's CDR3 is CASSASGGPSTDTQYF. The CDR3 DNA reads as TGTGCCAGCAGTGCTTCAGGGGGCCCTAGCACAGATACGCAGTATTTT.

This rearrangement joins TRBV10-2 to TRBJ2-5, with D uncertain. Trimming pared 2 bases from V and 7 bases from J, leaving 11 bases between. CDR3 length: 13 residues. Germline V lookup: CDR1 WSHSY, CDR2 SAAADI. CDR3: CASSESMVWTQYF. CDR3 DNA sequence: TGCGCCAGCAGTGAGAGCATGGTATGGACCCAGTACTTC.

The chain recombines TRBV5-1 with TRBJ1-4, with a possible D match to TRBD1 (5 bases). Germline V CDR1 and CDR2: SGHRS, YFSETQ. V lost 7 bases and J 8 bases, leaving 18 bases between the germline ends. CDR3 size: 14 residues. The CDR3 DNA follows: TGCGCCAGCCGCCGAGGGTTCGGGGGGGAAAAACTGTTTTTT. This translates into CASRRGFGGEKLFF.

This rearrangement joins TRBV18 to TRBJ1-1; tentatively, D is TRBD1 (5 bases). This CDR3 spans 15 amino acids. Germline V gene sequence: CDR1 KGHSH, CDR2 LQKENI. V gave up 4 bases and J gave up 1 base, with 13 bases separating them. CDR3 sequence (DNA): TGTGCCAGCTCACGCCTCAGGGTGGGGAACACTGAAGCTTTCTTT. Translating gives CASSRLRVGNTEAFF.

The chain links TRBV28 to TRBJ2-7; D is perhaps TRBD2 (6 bases). V was pared by 6 bases and J by 2 bases, with 8 bases between. This CDR3 is 12 amino acids long. The germline gives CDR1 MDHEN, CDR2 SYDVKM. The CDR3: CASSGGPYEQYF. The CDR3 region has the DNA TGTGCCAGCAGCGGGGGTCCCTACGAGCAGTACTTC. The full variable domain, with the rest looked up from reference TRBV28 and TRBJ2-7, is DVKVTQSSRYLVKRTGEKVFLECVQDMDHENMFWYRQDPGLGLRLIYFSYDVKMKEKGDIPEGYSVSREKKERFSLILESASTNQTSMYLCASSGGPYEQYFGPGTRLTVT.

V and J are TRBV27 and TRBJ1-1; D not resolved. Germline V gene sequence: CDR1 MNHEY, CDR2 SMNVEV (reference sequence). Between the trimmed V and J ends, which lost 2 bases and 1 base, there was a span of 11 bases. CDR3 size: 15 residues. In DNA, the CDR3 is TGTGCCAGCAGTTTAGGGTCAGGAGGGAACACTGAAGCTTTCTTT. It specifies CASSLGSGGNTEAFF.

The chain is built from TRBV29-1 and TRBJ1-2; D not certain. The CDR3 contains 11 residues. Germline lookup yields CDR1 SQVTM and CDR2 ANQGSEA. V was trimmed by 6 bases and J by 8 bases, leaving 13 bases between them. The CDR3: CSVTEPLGYTF. As DNA, the CDR3 is TGCAGCGTCACAGAACCCCTAGGCTACACCTTC.

The chain uses TRBV27 and TRBJ2-1; TRBD2 matches 8 bases. V lost 9 bases, J lost 4 bases, and 11 bases stayed unmatched. Germline assignment: CDR1 MNHEY and CDR2 SMNVEV (reference sequence). This CDR3 is 15 amino acids long. The CDR3 DNA is TGTGCCAGTCGCCCGGGCGGGGGGCTTTACAATGAGCAGTTCTTC. Protein sequence: CASRPGGGLYNEQFF.

V and J are TRBV6-1 and TRBJ1-4; no firm D call. Germline V gives CDR1 MNHNS, CDR2 SASEGT. V was clipped by 2 bases and J by 7 bases, with 5 bases between them. CDR3 length: 12 residues. CDR3 region: CASSERGEKLFF. The CDR3 coding sequence is TGTGCCAGCAGTGAACGCGGTGAAAAACTGTTTTTT.

The genes are TRBV9 and TRBJ2-3; 10 bases fit TRBD2. The CDR3 runs to 16 residues. The V segment lost 0 bases and the J segment 3 bases; nucleotides outside the gene matches: 4. Germline V gene sequence: CDR1 SGDLS, CDR2 YYNGEE. The CDR3 loop is CASSVATAGGTDTQYF. CDR3 DNA: TGTGCCAGCAGCGTAGCTACAGCGGGGGGGACAGATACGCAGTATTTT.

By frequency in the sample, this clone is medium-sized (0.01 to 0.1%). The gene calls are TRBV5-1 and TRBJ1-4; TRBD1 might be the D (6 bases). This CDR3 region has 14 residues. Germline CDR1 is SGHRS and CDR2 is YFSETQ. The ends were cut back, 0 bases at V and 6 bases at J, with 9 bases in the middle. CDR3 coding DNA: TGCGCCAGCAGCTTGGTGGCAGGGGATGAAAAACTGTTTTTT. This translates into CASSLVAGDEKLFF.